This T cell receptor (beta chain) appears in the sequencing data of a study of spatial heterogeneity in lung cancer. Findings and caveats of the study: Tumor mutation counts were tracked by expanded intratumoral alpha and beta TCR counts. As ubiquitous and regional nonsynonymous mutations varied, counts of ubiquitous and regional expanded TCRs tracked them, respectively.

V was clipped by 6 bases and J by 0 bases, with 12 bases between them. This CDR3 comprises 15 residues. Individually, TCR cDNA molecules were each labelled with a unique molecular identifier. Each CDR3 protein is one row after TCRdb ran MiXCR on the 5' RACE reads. Of several thousand distinct CDR3 sequences listed, 15% were seen once; the top ten hold more than 20%. Noted time point: sample taken at primary tumor resection. Concerning this clonotype itself: What it binds is not known.

The rearrangement uses TRBV12-3 or TRBV12-4 and TRBJ1-5; perhaps TRBD1 as D (6 bases). The sequences come from lung tumor tissue, collected at surgery. The TCR was taken from a female donor with early-stage non-small cell lung cancer. The CDR3 DNA reads as TGTGCCAGCAGGACAGGTTTACATAGCAATCAGCCCCAGCATTTT. Encoded protein: CASRTGLHSNQPQHF.